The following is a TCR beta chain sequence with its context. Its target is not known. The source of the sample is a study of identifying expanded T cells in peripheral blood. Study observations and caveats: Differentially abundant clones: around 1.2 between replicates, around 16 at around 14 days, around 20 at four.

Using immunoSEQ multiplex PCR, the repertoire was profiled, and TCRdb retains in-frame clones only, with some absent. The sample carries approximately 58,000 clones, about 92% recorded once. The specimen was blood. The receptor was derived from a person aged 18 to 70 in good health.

CDR3 protein: CASSSNPNTGELFF. The CDR3 DNA follows: TGTGCCAGCAGCTCGAACCCGAACACCGGGGAGCTGTTTTTT. The chain uses TRBV5-4 and TRBJ2-2, with no clear D. This CDR3 region has 14 residues. The germline gives CDR1 SGHNT, CDR2 YYREEE (reference sequence). V was cut by 3 bases and J by 0 bases, with 6 bases left in between.